The entry below gives a single T cell receptor beta chain sequence along with its context. Its antigen is currently unknown. Germline V gene lookup returns CDR1 SGHTA and CDR2 FQGNSA. V lost 5 bases to trimming and J lost 9 bases, with 14 bases between them. The CDR3 spans 13 residues. Once RNA had been extracted, it was reverse transcribed into cDNA to act as the sequencing template. Produced via immunoSEQ multiplex PCR; TCRdb's table is partial and in-frame only. Found here are about 200,000 clones, approximately 52% of them singletons; the top ten hold 0.45%. The data were taken from a study of CD8+ T cells in alopecia areata. Broader study findings: Affected scalp, especially in alopecia totalis/universalis, had a higher clonality than normal scalp did. Scalp repertoires also include resident alphabeta T cells from normal skin. Although TCR sharing was seen in mice, sharing across patients was less clear, possibly for HLA-related reasons.

The genes are TRBV7-2 and TRBJ1-5; no definite D call. The sample in question was CD4+ T cells sorted from blood, obtained at week 0. This TCR was recovered from a human donor with alopecia areata. The CDR3 region is CASSEVVEAPQHF. The CDR3 DNA follows: TGTGCCAGCAGCGAAGTCGTCGAGGCGCCCCAGCATTTT.